The clone carrying this T cell receptor beta chain appeared many times. V gave up 0 bases and J gave up 9 bases; unmatched junction bases: 6. There are 13 residues in the CDR3. From germline, CDR1 is SGHRS and CDR2 YFSETQ. TCRdb ran MiXCR on the 5' RACE reads and lists one entry per CDR3 protein. The table has 200,000 to 300,000 distinct CDR3 sequences, around 6.7% seen once; the top ten hold around 1%. The sample belongs to a study of T cells after yellow fever vaccination. The specimen comprised CD4+ T cells sorted from PBMCs, sampled on the day of the yellow fever booster vaccination. The clonotype comes from a man younger than 45 who received the YFV17D yellow fever vaccine. This chain connects TRBV5-1 to TRBJ2-7, with 7 positions matching TRBD1. CDR3 amino acids: CASSLETGYRQYF. The DNA for the CDR3 is TGCGCCAGCAGCTTGGAGACAGGGTATAGGCAGTACTTC.